This T cell receptor (beta chain) is drawn from a study of vaccination and CD4 T cells after COVID-19. Study in general: According to the study, participants were given two doses of BNT162b2 or mRNA-1273 vaccine.

This CDR3 comprises 14 residues. The V gene lost 2 bases and the J gene lost 1 base, with 9 bases spanning the gap. CDR1 is SGHAT, CDR2 FQNNGV, per germline. Points on this clonotype: Its matching antigen is unknown.

Sequencing of cultured CD4+ T cell DNA used the Oncomine TCR Beta short-read assay. In TCRdb, the PCR reads were re-called with MiXCR into one record per CDR3 protein. Of 11,000 or so distinct CDR3 sequences in the sample, approximately 53% were seen once. Regarding treatment: roughly ten-day PBMC culture with coronavirus spike peptide pools or control peptides (ViraFEST assay). The sample consisted of CD4+ T cells from blood, cultured in vitro. The chain joins TRBV11-2 to TRBJ2-7; D not certain. This TCR was sampled from a human donor who had recovered from COVID-19. For the CDR3, the DNA is TGTGCCAGCAGCTTACCGAGGAAATCCTACGAGCAGTACTTC. Amino acids: CASSLPRKSYEQYF. The full variable domain, completed using reference TRBV11-2 and TRBJ2-7, is EAGVAQSPRYKIIEKRQSVAFWCNPISGHATLYWYQQILGQGPKLLIQFQNNGVVDDSQLPKDRFSAERLKGVDSTLKIQPAKLEDSAVYLCASSLPRKSYEQYFGPGTRLTVT.